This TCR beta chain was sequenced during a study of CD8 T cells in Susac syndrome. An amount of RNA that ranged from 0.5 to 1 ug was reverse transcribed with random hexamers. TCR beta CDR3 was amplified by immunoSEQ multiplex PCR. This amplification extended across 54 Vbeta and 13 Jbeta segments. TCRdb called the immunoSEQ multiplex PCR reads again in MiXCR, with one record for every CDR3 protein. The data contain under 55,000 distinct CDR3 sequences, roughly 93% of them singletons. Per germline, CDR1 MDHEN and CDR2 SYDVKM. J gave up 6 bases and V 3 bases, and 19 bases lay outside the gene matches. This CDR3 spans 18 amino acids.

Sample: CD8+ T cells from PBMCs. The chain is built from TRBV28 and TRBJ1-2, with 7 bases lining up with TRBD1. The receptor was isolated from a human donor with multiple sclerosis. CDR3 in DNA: TGTGCCAGCAGTTTCAGGGAGTCCAGACAGGGCCTAAGGGATGGCTACACCTTC. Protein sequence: CASSFRESRQGLRDGYTF.